The 21 T cell receptor beta chains below come from one sample, sequenced in a study of blood T cell repertoires in COVID-19. Here immunoSEQ multiplex PCR was the method, and the copy in TCRdb shows in-frame clones only, minus some. The table lists 150,000 to 200,000 clones, approximately 80% of them singletons. Sequencing was carried out using PBMCs or T cells enriched from blood (not recorded which). The receptors come from a man aged 45-60 years who had recovered from COVID-19.

CDR3 residues: CSARTDKLFF. The CDR3 coding sequence is TGCAGTGCTAGGACAGACAAACTGTTTTTT. The rearrangement uses TRBV20-1 and TRBJ1-4; D possibly corresponds to TRBD1 (5 bases). In germline, CDR1 is DFQATT, CDR2 SNEGSKA (reference sequence). There are 10 residues in the CDR3. Trimming took 3 bases from V and 11 from J, leaving 7 bases between them.

This clone has only one observation. The CDR3 nucleotides read TGTGCCAGCAGCTTGGTTCTAGCGGGGGGGCCGGATGAGCAGTTCTTC. Translated, it gives CASSLVLAGGPDEQFF. The chain is built from TRBV5-4 and TRBJ2-1; 12 positions agree with TRBD2. The CDR3 length is 16 residues. Germline values: CDR1 SGHNT, CDR2 YYREEE (reference sequence). V lost 0 bases, J lost 8 bases, and 6 bases stayed unmatched.

J is TRBJ1-1 and V is TRBV19, with TRBD1 as a possible D gene (6 bases). The germline V gene encodes CDR1 LNHDA and CDR2 SQIVND (reference sequence). The length of the CDR3 is 17 residues. Trimming took 6 bases from V and 0 from J, leaving 20 bases between them. The DNA of the CDR3 is TGTGCCAGTAGCAAAAGGGGGGGGGAGATGGTGAACACTGAAGCTTTCTTT. Translating gives CASSKRGGEMVNTEAFF. The full variable domain, in which reference TRBV19 and TRBJ1-1 provide the parts outside the CDR3, is DGGITQSPKYLFRKEGQNVTLSCEQNLNHDAMYWYRQDPGQGLRLIYYSQIVNDFQKGDIAEGYSVSREKKESFPLTVTSAQKNPTAFYLCASSKRGGEMVNTEAFFGQGTRLTVV.

This chain uses TRBV28 with TRBJ2-3; D might be TRBD2 (5 bases). The CDR3 has 12 amino acids. V was pared by 6 bases and J by 3 bases, with 7 bases between. Germline lookup yields CDR1 MDHEN and CDR2 SYDVKM. The CDR3 sequence: CASRQRTDTQYF. Here the CDR3 DNA reads TGTGCCAGCAGACAGCGGACAGATACGCAGTATTTT.

This clone was recorded only once. V is TRBV7-3 and J is TRBJ2-3; D gene uncertain. In germline, CDR1 is SGHTA, CDR2 FQGTGA. This CDR3 comprises 14 residues. Trimming pared 4 bases from V and 1 base from J, leaving 9 bases between. The DNA for the CDR3 is TGTGCCAGCAGCTCCAGTCTAGGCACAGATACGCAGTATTTT. This encodes CASSSSLGTDTQYF.

V gene TRBV11-3 combines with J gene TRBJ1-3, with D tentatively TRBD1 (6 bases). V lost 4 bases, J lost 0 bases, and 10 bases lay in between. The germline gives CDR1 SGHNT, CDR2 YENEEA. CDR3 length: 15 amino acids. DNA of the CDR3: TGTGCCAGCAGCTCGGACAGCACCTCTGGAAACACCATATATTTT. It codes for CASSSDSTSGNTIYF.

The chain joins TRBV11-3 to TRBJ1-1, with 7 positions matching TRBD1. V lost 5 bases to trimming and J lost 4 bases; unmatched junction nucleotides: 13. Germline values: CDR1 SGHNT, CDR2 YENEEA. The CDR3 runs to 16 residues. In DNA form, the CDR3 reads TGTGCCAGCAGCCTAAACTCCCGGACAGGTGGCACTGAAGCTTTCTTT. This sequence encodes CASSLNSRTGGTEAFF.

The chain has TRBV23-1 and TRBJ2-5; 8 bases match TRBD1. TRBV23-1 is annotated as an ORF whose role is uncertain. V lost 0 bases to trimming and J lost 2 bases; unmatched junction nucleotides: 5. CDR3 length: 16 amino acids. The CDR3 region has the DNA TGCGCCAGCAGTCAATCAGGGGGACAGGATCAAGAGACCCAGTACTTC. Its translation: CASSQSGGQDQETQYF.

V is TRBV19 and J is TRBJ1-1; 7 bases agree with TRBD1. The CDR3 loop spans 16 amino acids. CDR1 and CDR2 (germline): LNHDA, SQIVND (reference sequence). V lost 4 bases to trimming and J lost 5 bases; unmatched junction nucleotides: 13. The CDR3 loop is CASSNHITTGTTEAFF. The CDR3 region has the DNA TGTGCCAGTAGTAATCATATCACGACAGGGACTACTGAAGCTTTCTTT.

The gene calls are TRBV11-2 and TRBJ1-1; 10 nucleotides line up with TRBD1. CDR1 SGHAT and CDR2 FQNNGV come from the germline V gene. The ends lost 5 bases at V and 0 bases at J; junction bases unmatched: 6. The length of the CDR3 is 16 residues. The CDR3 DNA follows: TGTGCCAGCAGCCGGGGGACAGGGGCAATGAACACTGAAGCTTTCTTT. Encoded protein: CASSRGTGAMNTEAFF.

This chain links TRBV27 with TRBJ2-1; TRBD1 matches at 12 bases. From germline, CDR1 is MNHEY and CDR2 SMNVEV (reference sequence). The V segment lost 3 bases and the J segment 10 bases; nucleotides outside the gene matches: 10. The CDR3 sequence is 16 residues long. The CDR3: CASSFERGQGAGEQFF. In DNA, the CDR3 is TGTGCCAGCAGTTTTGAGAGGGGACAGGGGGCAGGGGAGCAGTTCTTC.

The chain links TRBV9 to TRBJ2-1, with 11 bases aligning to TRBD2. CDR1 is SGDLS, CDR2 YYNGEE, per germline. V dropped 3 bases and J dropped 5; count of bases not matched to a gene: 7. The CDR3 loop spans 16 amino acids. In nucleotides, the CDR3 is TGTGCCAGCAGCGCTAGTCTAGCGGGGGGCAACAATGAGCAGTTCTTC. It is translated as CASSASLAGGNNEQFF.

The gene calls are TRBV4-1 and TRBJ1-4; 10 nucleotides match TRBD1. Trimming took 0 bases from V and 10 from J; bases not matched to a gene: 5. Germline V lookup: CDR1 MGHRA, CDR2 YSYEKL. The CDR3 extends over 15 amino acids. The CDR3 DNA follows: TGCGCCAGCAGCCAAGATTTCGGACAGGGGGGAAAACTGTTTTTT. Its protein product is CASSQDFGQGGKLFF.

A single count supports this clone. The CDR3 sequence is CASSPGLNYGYTF. The DNA of the CDR3 is TGTGCCAGCAGCCCCGGACTTAACTATGGCTACACCTTC. The chain uses TRBV7-6 and TRBJ1-2; unclear D gene. Germline assignment: CDR1 SGHVS and CDR2 FNYEAQ. This CDR3 is built from 13 residues. The ends were cut back, 5 bases at V and 1 base at J, with 8 bases in the middle.

A word on this clone: The sample has other DNA sequences that encode this CDR3 too. The V call is TRBV6-1, the J call TRBJ2-5, with 12 positions matching TRBD2. With 2 bases clipped from V and 2 bases from J, the junction kept 0 bases outside the gene matches. This CDR3 is 15 amino acids long. CDR1 is MNHNS and CDR2 is SASEGT in the germline V gene. The CDR3 loop reads CASSELAGGQETQYF. DNA of the CDR3: TGTGCCAGCAGTGAACTAGCGGGGGGGCAAGAGACCCAGTACTTC.

V and J are TRBV11-1 and TRBJ2-5; TRBD2 aligns across 10 bases. Per germline, CDR1 SGHAT and CDR2 FQDESV (reference sequence). Trimming at V came to 5 bases and at J to 4 bases, leaving 4 bases not matched to a gene. The CDR3 runs to 14 residues. DNA of the CDR3: TGTGCCAGCAGCCGGACTAGCGGCACAGAGACCCAGTACTTC. It codes for CASSRTSGTETQYF.

This chain joins TRBV11-2 and TRBJ1-4; D remains ambiguous. This CDR3 is 16 amino acids long. The V gene's germline CDR1 is SGHAT and CDR2 FQNNGV. The V gene lost 2 bases and the J gene lost 5 bases, with 15 bases spanning the gap. CDR3 nucleotide sequence: TGTGCCAGCAGCTTAACCCCGGTCGCATCAAATGAAAAACTGTTTTTT. This gives the protein CASSLTPVASNEKLFF. Full variable domain (rest looked up from reference TRBV11-2 and TRBJ1-4): EAGVAQSPRYKIIEKRQSVAFWCNPISGHATLYWYQQILGQGPKLLIQFQNNGVVDDSQLPKDRFSAERLKGVDSTLKIQPAKLEDSAVYLCASSLTPVASNEKLFFGSGTQLSVL.

This chain links TRBV29-1 with TRBJ1-5; the D is unclear. The germline CDR1 and CDR2 sequences are SQVTM and ANQGSEA. Trimming shortened V by 4 bases and J by 3 bases, and 10 bases separated the two germline ends. This CDR3 comprises 13 residues. The CDR3 nucleotides read TGCAGCGTTGGGTTGGCATCCAATCAGCCCCAGCATTTT. This gives the protein CSVGLASNQPQHF.

The chain recombines TRBV18 with TRBJ2-1; a weak D match, TRBD1 (6 bases). The CDR3 is made up of 12 amino acids. Trimming shortened V by 5 bases and J by 7 bases, and 9 bases separated the two germline ends. The germline gives CDR1 KGHSH, CDR2 LQKENI. CDR3 bases: TGTGCCAGCTCAGTACAGGGTAATGAGCAGTTCTTC. It yields the protein CASSVQGNEQFF.

The V and J genes are TRBV5-1 and TRBJ1-1, with D perhaps matching TRBD1 (6 bases). Germline V gives CDR1 SGHRS, CDR2 YFSETQ. V lost 0 bases, J lost 8 bases, and 11 bases lay in between. This CDR3 spans 13 amino acids. The CDR3 loop reads CASSLEGVGEAFF. In DNA, the CDR3 is TGCGCCAGCAGCTTGGAGGGGGTAGGGGAAGCTTTCTTT.

The V call is TRBV5-5, the J call TRBJ2-1, with 12 bases matching TRBD2. CDR3 size: 16 residues. Germline CDR1 SGHKS, CDR2 YYEKEE (reference sequence). The J segment lost 4 bases and the V segment lost 3 bases, leaving 5 bases of the junction unmatched. CDR3 protein: CASSSETSGGYNEQFF. In DNA form, the CDR3 reads TGTGCCAGCAGCTCCGAGACTAGCGGGGGATACAATGAGCAGTTCTTC.